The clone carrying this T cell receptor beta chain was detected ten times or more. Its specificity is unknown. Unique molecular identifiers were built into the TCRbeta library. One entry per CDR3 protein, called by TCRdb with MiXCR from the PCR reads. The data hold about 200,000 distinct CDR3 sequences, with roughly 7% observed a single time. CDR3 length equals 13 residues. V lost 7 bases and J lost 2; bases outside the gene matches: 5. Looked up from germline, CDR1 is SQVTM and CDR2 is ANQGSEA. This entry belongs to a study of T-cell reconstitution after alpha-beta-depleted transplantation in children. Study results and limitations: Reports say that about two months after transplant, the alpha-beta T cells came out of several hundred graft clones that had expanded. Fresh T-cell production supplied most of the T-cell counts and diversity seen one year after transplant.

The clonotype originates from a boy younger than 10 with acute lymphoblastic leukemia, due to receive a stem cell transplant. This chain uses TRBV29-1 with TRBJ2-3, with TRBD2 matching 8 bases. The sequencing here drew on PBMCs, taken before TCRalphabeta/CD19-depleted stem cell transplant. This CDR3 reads CSAQREFTDTQYF. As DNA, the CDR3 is TGCAGCGCTCAGCGGGAGTTCACAGATACGCAGTATTTT.